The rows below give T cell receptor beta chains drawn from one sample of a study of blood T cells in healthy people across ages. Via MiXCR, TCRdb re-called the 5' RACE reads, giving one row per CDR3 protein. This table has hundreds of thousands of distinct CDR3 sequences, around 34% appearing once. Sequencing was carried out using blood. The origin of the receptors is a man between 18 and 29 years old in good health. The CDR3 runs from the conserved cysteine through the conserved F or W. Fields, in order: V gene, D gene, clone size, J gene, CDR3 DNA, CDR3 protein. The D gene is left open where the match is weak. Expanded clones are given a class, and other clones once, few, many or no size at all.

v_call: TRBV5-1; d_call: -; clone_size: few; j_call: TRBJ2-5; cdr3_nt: TGCGCCAGCAGCCCCGGGGCGGGATTTCAAGAGACCCAGTACTTC; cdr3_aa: CASSPGAGFQETQYF
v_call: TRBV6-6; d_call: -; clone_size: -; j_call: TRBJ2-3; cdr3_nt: TGTGCCAGCAGTTACCAGGTTGTGGGGGGGCAAGATACGCAGTATTTT; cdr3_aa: CASSYQVVGGQDTQYF
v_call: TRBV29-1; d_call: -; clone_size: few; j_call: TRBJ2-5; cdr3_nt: TGCAGCGTTGAAGAAGGGGCCCGAGAGACCCAGTACTTC; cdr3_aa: CSVEEGARETQYF
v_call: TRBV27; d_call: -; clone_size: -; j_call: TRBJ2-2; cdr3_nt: TGTGCCAGCAGTAATGCCAGTGTGGCACCCTACACCGGGGAGCTGTTTTTT; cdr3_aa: CASSNASVAPYTGELFF
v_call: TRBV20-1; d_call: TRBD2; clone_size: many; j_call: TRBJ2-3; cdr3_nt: TGCAGTGCCCCCCAAAGGACTAGCGGCTTCACAGATACGCAGTATTTT; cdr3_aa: CSAPQRTSGFTDTQYF
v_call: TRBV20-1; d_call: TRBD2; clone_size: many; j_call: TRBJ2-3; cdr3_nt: TGCAGTGCTAGAGATCCGCTAGCGGGGGGCACAGATACGCAGTATTTT; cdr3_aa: CSARDPLAGGTDTQYF
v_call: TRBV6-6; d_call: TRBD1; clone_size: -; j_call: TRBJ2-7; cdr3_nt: TGTGCCAGCAGTTACGCAGGGGGCGAGCAGTACTTC; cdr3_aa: CASSYAGGEQYF
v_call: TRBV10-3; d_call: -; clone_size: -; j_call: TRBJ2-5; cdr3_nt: TGTGCCACCAAGGGAGCTGGGGGGTGGACCCAGTACTTC; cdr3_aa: CATKGAGGWTQYF
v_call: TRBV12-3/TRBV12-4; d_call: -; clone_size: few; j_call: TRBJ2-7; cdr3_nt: TGTGCCAGCAGTCCTAGGAGGTCCCACCGGGACACGATCTACGAGCAGTACTTC; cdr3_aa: CASSPRRSHRDTIYEQYF
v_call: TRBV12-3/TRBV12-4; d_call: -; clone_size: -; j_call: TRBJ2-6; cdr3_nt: TGTGCCAGCCGGAACAGGCTTGCTGGGGCCAGCGTCCTGACTTTC; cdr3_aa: CASRNRLAGASVLTF
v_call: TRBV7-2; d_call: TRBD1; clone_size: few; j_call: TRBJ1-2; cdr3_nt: TGTGCCAGCAGTGAACTGGGACAGGGTTACGGCTACACCTTC; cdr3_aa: CASSELGQGYGYTF
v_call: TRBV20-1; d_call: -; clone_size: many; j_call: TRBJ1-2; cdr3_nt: TGCAGTGCCCTGGGCCAGGGGTACTATGGCTACACCTTC; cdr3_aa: CSALGQGYYGYTF
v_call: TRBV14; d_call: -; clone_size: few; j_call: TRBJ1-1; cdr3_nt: TGTGCCAGCCAGGGCTGGGGCACTGAAGCTTTCTTT; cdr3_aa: CASQGWGTEAFF
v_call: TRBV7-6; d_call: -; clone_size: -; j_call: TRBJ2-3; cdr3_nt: TGTGCCAGCAGGCCAGGCTCTGGGCCCTACACAGATACGCAGTATTTT; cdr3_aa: CASRPGSGPYTDTQYF
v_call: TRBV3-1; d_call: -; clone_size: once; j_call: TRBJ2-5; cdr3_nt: TGTGCCAGCAGCCAAGTTACGAAACAAGAGACCCAGTACTTC; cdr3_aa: CASSQVTKQETQYF
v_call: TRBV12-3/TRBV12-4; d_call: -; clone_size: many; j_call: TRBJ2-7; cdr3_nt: TGTGCCAGCAGCTCCGGGGTCGCCTACGAGCAGTACTTC; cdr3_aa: CASSSGVAYEQYF
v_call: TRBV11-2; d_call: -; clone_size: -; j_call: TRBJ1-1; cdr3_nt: TGTGCCAGCAGCTTAGGTTCCGCACGTTCGGACGTGAACACTGAAGCTTTCTTT; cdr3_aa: CASSLGSARSDVNTEAFF
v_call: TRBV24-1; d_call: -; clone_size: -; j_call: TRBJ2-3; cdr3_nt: TGTGCCACCAGTGATTTGAGGTTCGGCGGGGCGGATACGCAGTATTTT; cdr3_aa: CATSDLRFGGADTQYF
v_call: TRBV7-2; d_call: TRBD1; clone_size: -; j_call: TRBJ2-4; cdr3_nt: TGTGCCAGCAGCTTGGGGACAGGAGATCAGTACTTC; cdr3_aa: CASSLGTGDQYF
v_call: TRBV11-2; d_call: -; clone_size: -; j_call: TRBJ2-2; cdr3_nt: TGTGCCAGCAGCCCACAAAGGGCGGTAGACACCGGGGAGCTGTTTTTT; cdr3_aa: CASSPQRAVDTGELFF
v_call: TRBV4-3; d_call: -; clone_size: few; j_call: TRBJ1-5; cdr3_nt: TGCGCCAGCAGCCAAGATTCGCAGGATTATCAGCCCCAGCATTTT; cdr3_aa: CASSQDSQDYQPQHF
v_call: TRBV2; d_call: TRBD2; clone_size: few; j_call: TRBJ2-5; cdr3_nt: TGTGCCAGCAGTGAATACGCGGGGGACCAAGAGACCCAGTACTTC; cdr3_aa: CASSEYAGDQETQYF
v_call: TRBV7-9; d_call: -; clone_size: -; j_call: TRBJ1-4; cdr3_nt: TGTGCCAGCAGCCCGTCGCTGAGGGGTGATGAAAAACTGTTTTTT; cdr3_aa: CASSPSLRGDEKLFF
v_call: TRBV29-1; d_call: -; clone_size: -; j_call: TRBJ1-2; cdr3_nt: TGCAGCGTGGCAGTTGAGCGCAGGGACTTTGATGGCTACACCTTC; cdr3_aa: CSVAVERRDFDGYTF
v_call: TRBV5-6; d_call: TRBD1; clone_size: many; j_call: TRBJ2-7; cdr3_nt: TGTGCCAGCAGCTGGGGGACAGACTACGAGCAGTACTTC; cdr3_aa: CASSWGTDYEQYF
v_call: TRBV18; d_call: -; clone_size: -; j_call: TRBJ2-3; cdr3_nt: TGTGCCAGCTCACCACGGTCTTTCACAGATACGCAGTATTTT; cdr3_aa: CASSPRSFTDTQYF
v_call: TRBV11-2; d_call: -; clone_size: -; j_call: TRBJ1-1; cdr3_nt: TGTGCCAGCAGCCCTACCGGACGGACCGTGAACACTGAAGCTTTCTTT; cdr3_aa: CASSPTGRTVNTEAFF
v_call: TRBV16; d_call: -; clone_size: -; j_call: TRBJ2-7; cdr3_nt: TGTGCCAGCAGCCAATCGGTGGATAGGGGTGGCTACGAGCAGTACTTC; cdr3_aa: CASSQSVDRGGYEQYF
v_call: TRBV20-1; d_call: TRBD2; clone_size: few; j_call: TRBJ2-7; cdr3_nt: TGCAGTGCTAGAGATAACGGGCTAGCGGTTACCTACAATGAGCAGTACTTC; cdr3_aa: CSARDNGLAVTYNEQYF
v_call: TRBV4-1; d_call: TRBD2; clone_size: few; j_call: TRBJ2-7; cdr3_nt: TGCGCCAGCAGCCAACCCAGACTAGCGGGGGGGTTAAATGAGCAGTACTTC; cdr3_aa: CASSQPRLAGGLNEQYF
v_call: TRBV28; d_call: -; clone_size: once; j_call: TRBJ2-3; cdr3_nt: TGTGCCAGCAGTCAAGCCGGACAAAATTCGGATACGCAGTATTTT; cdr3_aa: CASSQAGQNSDTQYF
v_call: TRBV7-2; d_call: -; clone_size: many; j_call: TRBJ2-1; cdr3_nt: TGTGCCAGCAGCCAATTAGCCCCTAGCTCCTACAATGAGCAGTTCTTC; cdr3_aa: CASSQLAPSSYNEQFF
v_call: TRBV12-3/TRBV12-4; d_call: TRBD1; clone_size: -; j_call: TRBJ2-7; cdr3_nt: TGTGCCAGCAGCGCCTCGGGACAGGGCTACGAGCAGTACTTC; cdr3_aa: CASSASGQGYEQYF
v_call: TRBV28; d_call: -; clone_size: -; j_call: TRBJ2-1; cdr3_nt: TGTGCCAGCAGTTTATCCCCCCCCGACGGTAATGAGCAGTTCTTC; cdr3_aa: CASSLSPPDGNEQFF
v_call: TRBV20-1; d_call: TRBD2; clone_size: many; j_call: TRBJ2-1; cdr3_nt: TGCAGTGCTAGAACTACTAGCGGGGACGTTGAGCAGTTCTTC; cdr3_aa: CSARTTSGDVEQFF
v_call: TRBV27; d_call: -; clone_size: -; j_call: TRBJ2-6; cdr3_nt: TGTGCCAGCAGTGTCCTCGGGGGCTCGGGGGCCAACGTCCTGACTTTC; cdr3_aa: CASSVLGGSGANVLTF
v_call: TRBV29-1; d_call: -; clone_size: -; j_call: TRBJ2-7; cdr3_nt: TGCAGCGTTGGTACAGGGCAGCACGAGCAGTACTTC; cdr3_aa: CSVGTGQHEQYF
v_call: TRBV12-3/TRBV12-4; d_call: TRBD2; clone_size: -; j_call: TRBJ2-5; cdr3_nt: TGTGCCAGCAGCCTGAATGCGGGACTACAACAAGAGACCCAGTACTTC; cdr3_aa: CASSLNAGLQQETQYF
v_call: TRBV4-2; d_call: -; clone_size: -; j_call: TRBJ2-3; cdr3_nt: TGTGCCAGCAGCCAAGAAGGGCAGACAGATACGCAGTATTTT; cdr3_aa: CASSQEGQTDTQYF
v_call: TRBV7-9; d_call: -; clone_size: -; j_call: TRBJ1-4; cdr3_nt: TGTGCCAGCAGCTTAGCAGGGGCCCAATGGGGTGAAAAACTGTTTTTT; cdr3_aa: CASSLAGAQWGEKLFF
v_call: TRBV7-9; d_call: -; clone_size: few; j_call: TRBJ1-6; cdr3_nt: TGTGCCAGCAGAGGGGGGAGTGGTCAGGGTTTAAATTCACCCCTCCACTTT; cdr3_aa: CASRGGSGQGLNSPLHF
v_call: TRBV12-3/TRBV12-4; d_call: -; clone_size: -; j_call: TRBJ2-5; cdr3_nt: TGTGCCAGCAGTTCAAACGGGGAGCAAGAGACCCAGTACTTC; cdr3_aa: CASSSNGEQETQYF
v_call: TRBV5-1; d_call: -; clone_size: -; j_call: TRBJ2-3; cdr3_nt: TGCACCAGCAGCTTGGAGAGCACAGATACGCAGTATTTT; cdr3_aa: CTSSLESTDTQYF
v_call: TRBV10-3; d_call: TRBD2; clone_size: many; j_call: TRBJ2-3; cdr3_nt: TGTGCCATCACCGCCAAAGCCGGGACTACAGAGGGAGATACGCAGTATTTT; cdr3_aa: CAITAKAGTTEGDTQYF
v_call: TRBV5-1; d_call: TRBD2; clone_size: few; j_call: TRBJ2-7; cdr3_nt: TGCGCCAGCAGCGGGGGACTAGCGGACTTTTACGAGCAGTACTTC; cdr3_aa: CASSGGLADFYEQYF
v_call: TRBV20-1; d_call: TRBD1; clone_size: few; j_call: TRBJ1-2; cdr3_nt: TGCAGTGCTAGAGATCAATATGGAGGGGGCGGCTATGGCTACACCTTC; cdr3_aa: CSARDQYGGGGYGYTF